This T cell receptor (beta chain) was documented in a study of T cells after posttransplantation cyclophosphamide. General study points: After PTCy, TRB diversity resembled that of CNI/methotrexate controls. Blood and skin or GI T cell repertoires showed limited TRB overlap.

Sequencing used immunoSEQ multiplex PCR; TCRdb keeps in-frame clones, though not all of them. Among 45,000 to 65,000 clones listed, around 84% were seen once. A remark on this clone: Its target is unknown.

Germline loops: CDR1 MGHRA, CDR2 YSYEKL. The J segment lost 7 bases and the V segment lost 4 bases, leaving 9 bases of the junction unmatched. The CDR3 is made up of 15 amino acids. V is TRBV4-1 and J is TRBJ2-5; 10 nucleotides align to TRBD1. The sample consisted of PBMCs. The receptor's source is a man younger than 40 with a blood cancer, CMV-positive, and with a related stem cell donor. CDR3 bases: TGCGCCAGCAGCCCCTATTCCGGGACAGGGGTGACCCAGTACTTC. Its translation is CASSPYSGTGVTQYF.